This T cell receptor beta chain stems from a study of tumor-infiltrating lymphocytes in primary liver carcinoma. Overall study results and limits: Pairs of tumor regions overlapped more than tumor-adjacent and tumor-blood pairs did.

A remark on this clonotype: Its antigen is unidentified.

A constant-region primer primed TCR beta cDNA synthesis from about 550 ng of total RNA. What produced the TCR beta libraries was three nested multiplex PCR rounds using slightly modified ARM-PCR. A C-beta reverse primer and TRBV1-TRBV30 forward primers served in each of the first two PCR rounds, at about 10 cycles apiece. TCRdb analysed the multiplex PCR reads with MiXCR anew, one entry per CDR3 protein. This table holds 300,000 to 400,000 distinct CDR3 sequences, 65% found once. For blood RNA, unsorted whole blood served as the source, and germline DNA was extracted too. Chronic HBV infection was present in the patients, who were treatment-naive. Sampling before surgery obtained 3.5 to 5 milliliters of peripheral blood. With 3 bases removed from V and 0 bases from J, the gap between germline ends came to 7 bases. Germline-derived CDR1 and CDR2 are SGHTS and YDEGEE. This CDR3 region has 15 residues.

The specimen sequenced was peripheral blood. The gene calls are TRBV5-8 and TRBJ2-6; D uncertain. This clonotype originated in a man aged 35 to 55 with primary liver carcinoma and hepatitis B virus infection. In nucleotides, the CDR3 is TGTGCCAGCAGCTCTCAGTACTCTGGGGCCAACGTCCTGACTTTC. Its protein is CASSSQYSGANVLTF.